This TCR beta chain was retrieved from a study of identifying expanded T cells in peripheral blood. Whole-study results and caveats: Approximately two-week clone count variance significantly increased as total template count grew.

Produced via immunoSEQ multiplex PCR; TCRdb's table is partial and in-frame only. The sample carries 70,000 or so clones, 75% to 90% recorded once. V was trimmed by 0 bases and J by 0 bases, leaving 10 bases between them. The CDR3 consists of 15 residues. In germline, CDR1 is SGDLS, CDR2 YYNGEE. On this clone: The antigen is unknown.

During the collection period, no donor immune events like infections were recorded. The chain carries TRBV9 and TRBJ2-7, with D possibly being TRBD2 (5 bases). The clonotype was recovered from a person aged 18 to 75 in good health. What was sequenced was blood. CDR3 in DNA: TGTGCCAGCAGCGTAGGGGCGGGCAGCTCCTACGAGCAGTACTTC. Amino acids: CASSVGAGSSYEQYF.